This passage covers 4 T cell receptor beta chains from one sample sequenced in a study of T cells after yellow fever vaccination. TCRdb independently ran MiXCR on the 5' RACE reads; one entry per CDR3 protein. The sample contains about 320,000 distinct CDR3 sequences, over 3.5% of which appear only once. This specimen consisted of PBMCs, obtained 15 days after the yellow fever booster vaccination. The receptors originated from a man aged 18 to 30 who received the YFV17D yellow fever vaccine.

This chain links TRBV19 with TRBJ2-3; perhaps TRBD1 as D (6 bases). V dropped 3 bases and J dropped 6 bases, with 16 bases sitting between them. Germline CDR1 and CDR2: LNHDA and SQIVND (reference sequence). CDR3 size: 15 residues. The CDR3 sequence is CASSIGDTRVDTQYF. CDR3 coding DNA: TGTGCCAGTAGTATTGGGGACACCCGAGTCGATACGCAGTATTTT.

This clonotype has a handful of counts. The chain has TRBV28 and TRBJ1-1; tentatively, D is TRBD1 (5 bases). Deletions cut 1 base from V and 10 bases from J, with 13 bases between. Germline V gene sequence: CDR1 MDHEN, CDR2 SYDVKM. This CDR3 region has 13 residues. The CDR3 DNA sequence: TGTGCCAGCAGTTTATCATATCCAAGGGGAGCTTTCTTT. It codes for CASSLSYPRGAFF.

The V and J genes are TRBV25-1 and TRBJ1-6, with 10 bases identical to TRBD1. The germline CDR1 and CDR2 sequences are MGHDK and SYGVNS. The CDR3 loop spans 15 amino acids. V gave up 1 base and J gave up 9 bases; unmatched junction bases: 3. In DNA, the CDR3 is TGTGCCAGCAGTGAATCGACAGGGGGCCTTTCACCCCTCCACTTT. This gives the protein CASSESTGGLSPLHF.

This clonotype was recorded many times. The gene calls are TRBV20-1 and TRBJ2-1; a possible D gene is TRBD2 (5 bases). Trimming pared 2 bases from V and 9 bases from J, leaving 17 bases between. This CDR3 comprises 14 residues. Germline CDR1 DFQATT, CDR2 SNEGSKA (reference sequence). CDR3 sequence reads: CSARTGISSGEQFF. The CDR3 DNA follows: TGCAGTGCTAGAACCGGGATATCCTCGGGTGAGCAGTTCTTC.